The clone carrying this T cell receptor (beta chain) turned up a few times. As yet, its antigen is unknown. Every one of the donors was a healthy Caucasian. These data belong to a study of identical twins. General study results and limits: There was more out-of-frame TCR alpha sharing in monozygotic twins than models estimated. Twin-shared out-of-frame alpha sequences were enriched for low generation probability.

cDNA molecules carried unique molecular identifiers, and template switching added a universal primer site. MiXCR was run by TCRdb on the 5' RACE reads, yielding one entry per CDR3 protein. The sample yields under 350,000 distinct CDR3 sequences, just under 9.5% seen once. V was clipped by 9 bases and J by 2 bases; unmatched bases: 8. CDR1 is SNHLY, CDR2 FYNNEI, per germline. The CDR3 loop spans 14 amino acids. These same records also appear under a second study, on yellow fever vaccine responses in identical twins.

Sequenced sample: CD8+ T cells sorted from blood. The receptor was isolated from a woman aged 18-29 years in good health. This chain uses TRBV2 with TRBJ2-5, with 8 bases that match TRBD1. The CDR3 nucleotides read TGTGCCAGTGACAGGGGACGCCTACAAGAGACCCAGTACTTC. This encodes CASDRGRLQETQYF.